A selection of T cell receptor beta chains follows, all from one sample in a study of cytomegalovirus exposure and HLA in healthy donors. Measured with immunoSEQ multiplex PCR; TCRdb has only the in-frame clones, and not every one. The sample has about 160,000 clones; approximately 80% are singletons. The sequencing sample was made of PBMCs. These TCRs come from a man aged 18 to 30 in good health and CMV-seronegative. Both conserved end residues are part of each CDR3. The D gene is left open where the match is weak. Clone size is not always given. Where it is, it says once, few, many or a class for expanded clones.

d_gene: -
abundance: -
j_gene: TRBJ1-5
v_gene: TRBV15
CDR3aa: CATSRERGKFNQPQHF
CDR3nt: TGTGCCACCAGCAGAGAACGAGGCAAGTTCAATCAGCCCCAGCATTTT

d_gene: -
abundance: -
j_gene: TRBJ1-4
v_gene: TRBV4-1
CDR3aa: CASSHPGRGNEKLFF
CDR3nt: TGCGCCAGCAGCCATCCAGGGAGGGGTAATGAAAAACTGTTTTTT

d_gene: TRBD1
abundance: -
j_gene: TRBJ2-1
v_gene: TRBV7-2
CDR3aa: CASRNPGTGGDEQFF
CDR3nt: TGTGCCAGCAGGAATCCCGGGACAGGGGGCGATGAGCAGTTCTTC

d_gene: TRBD2
abundance: -
j_gene: TRBJ2-2
v_gene: TRBV4-2
CDR3aa: CASQLAGPGTGELFF
CDR3nt: TGTGCCAGCCAACTAGCGGGGCCGGGCACCGGGGAGCTGTTTTTT

d_gene: -
abundance: -
j_gene: TRBJ1-6
v_gene: TRBV7-3
CDR3aa: CASRLRHAGDSPLHF
CDR3nt: TGTGCCAGCAGGCTCAGGCACGCGGGGGATTCACCCCTCCACTTT

d_gene: -
abundance: -
j_gene: TRBJ2-3
v_gene: TRBV9
CDR3aa: CASSARDRGSSGADTQYF
CDR3nt: TGTGCCAGCAGCGCCCGGGACAGGGGATCTAGCGGGGCAGATACGCAGTATTTT

d_gene: -
abundance: -
j_gene: TRBJ2-7
v_gene: TRBV19
CDR3aa: CASSSLPSYEQYF
CDR3nt: TGTGCCAGTAGTTCTCTTCCCTCCTACGAGCAGTACTTC

d_gene: -
abundance: -
j_gene: TRBJ2-7
v_gene: TRBV2
CDR3aa: CASVEGGGSGREQYF
CDR3nt: TGTGCCAGCGTGGAGGGGGGGGGCTCCGGGAGGGAGCAGTACTTC

d_gene: -
abundance: -
j_gene: TRBJ2-1
v_gene: TRBV5-1
CDR3aa: CASSLYWWAGTYNEQFF
CDR3nt: TGCGCCAGCAGCTTGTATTGGTGGGCGGGGACCTACAATGAGCAGTTCTTC

d_gene: -
abundance: -
j_gene: TRBJ2-7
v_gene: TRBV5-6
CDR3aa: CASSLGQLNYEQYF
CDR3nt: TGTGCCAGCAGCTTGGGACAGTTGAACTACGAGCAGTACTTC

d_gene: TRBD2
abundance: once
j_gene: TRBJ2-5
v_gene: TRBV7-2
CDR3aa: CASSSPRGSGGQETQYF
CDR3nt: TGTGCCAGCAGCTCTCCCCGTGGTAGCGGGGGGCAAGAGACCCAGTACTTC

d_gene: -
abundance: -
j_gene: TRBJ2-1
v_gene: TRBV5-4
CDR3aa: CASSLGSYEQFF
CDR3nt: TGTGCCAGCAGCCTGGGCAGTTATGAGCAGTTCTTC

d_gene: TRBD1
abundance: -
j_gene: TRBJ1-2
v_gene: TRBV7-9
CDR3aa: CASSFPNRGPDYGYTF
CDR3nt: TGTGCCAGCAGCTTTCCGAACAGGGGGCCGGACTATGGCTACACCTTC

d_gene: -
abundance: -
j_gene: TRBJ1-2
v_gene: TRBV28
CDR3aa: CASSPPPRGSGYTF
CDR3nt: TGTGCCAGCAGTCCCCCCCCAAGGGGTAGTGGCTACACCTTC

d_gene: TRBD2
abundance: -
j_gene: TRBJ2-3
v_gene: TRBV30
CDR3aa: CAWSASGSTDTQYF
CDR3nt: TGTGCCTGGAGTGCTAGCGGGAGCACAGATACGCAGTATTTT

d_gene: -
abundance: few
j_gene: TRBJ1-1
v_gene: TRBV4-1
CDR3aa: CASSQDSGALEAFF
CDR3nt: TGCGCCAGCAGCCAAGACTCGGGAGCTCTTGAAGCTTTCTTT

d_gene: -
abundance: -
j_gene: TRBJ1-4
v_gene: TRBV27
CDR3aa: CASSLSGRVGGEKLFF
CDR3nt: TGTGCCAGCAGTTTATCGGGCAGGGTAGGGGGTGAAAAACTGTTTTTT

d_gene: TRBD1
abundance: -
j_gene: TRBJ1-2
v_gene: TRBV23-1
CDR3aa: CASPPPDRAYGYTF
CDR3nt: TGCGCCAGCCCGCCCCCGGACAGGGCATATGGCTACACCTTC

d_gene: TRBD2
abundance: -
j_gene: TRBJ2-1
v_gene: TRBV4-1
CDR3aa: CASSSRTSGSLWVGQFF
CDR3nt: TGCGCCAGCAGCTCCAGGACTAGCGGGAGTCTCTGGGTGGGGCAGTTCTTC

d_gene: TRBD1
abundance: -
j_gene: TRBJ2-1
v_gene: TRBV14
CDR3aa: CASSQGTGGYNEQFF
CDR3nt: TGTGCCAGCAGCCAAGGGACAGGGGGCTACAATGAGCAGTTCTTC

d_gene: -
abundance: -
j_gene: TRBJ2-3
v_gene: TRBV5-1
CDR3aa: CASSLEGGSADTQYF
CDR3nt: TGCGCCAGCAGCTTGGAAGGGGGTAGCGCAGATACGCAGTATTTT

d_gene: TRBD2
abundance: -
j_gene: TRBJ2-2
v_gene: TRBV28
CDR3aa: CASSLASGRDTGELFF
CDR3nt: TGTGCCAGCAGTTTGGCTAGCGGGAGGGACACCGGGGAGCTGTTTTTT

d_gene: -
abundance: few
j_gene: TRBJ1-1
v_gene: TRBV11-2
CDR3aa: CASSLDQGWVNTEAFF
CDR3nt: TGTGCCAGCAGCTTAGATCAGGGGTGGGTGAACACTGAAGCTTTCTTT

d_gene: TRBD2
abundance: -
j_gene: TRBJ2-7
v_gene: TRBV2
CDR3aa: CASSLAGAAYEQYF
CDR3nt: TGTGCCAGCAGTCTAGCGGGGGCCGCCTACGAGCAGTACTTC

d_gene: TRBD2
abundance: -
j_gene: TRBJ2-1
v_gene: TRBV5-1
CDR3aa: CASSFSGSSYNEQFF
CDR3nt: TGCGCCAGCAGCTTTAGCGGGAGCTCCTACAATGAGCAGTTCTTC

d_gene: TRBD1
abundance: few
j_gene: TRBJ1-4
v_gene: TRBV2
CDR3aa: CASSEKGGYEKLFF
CDR3nt: TGTGCCAGCAGTGAAAAAGGGGGCTATGAAAAACTGTTTTTT

d_gene: -
abundance: -
j_gene: TRBJ1-6
v_gene: TRBV6-1
CDR3aa: CASSEGWAGVNSPLHF
CDR3nt: TGTGCCAGCAGTGAAGGGTGGGCAGGGGTCAATTCACCCCTCCACTTT

d_gene: TRBD2
abundance: -
j_gene: TRBJ2-7
v_gene: TRBV7-9
CDR3aa: CSSSATGTSGSYEQYF
CDR3nt: TGTTCCAGCAGCGCAACCGGGACTAGCGGTTCCTACGAGCAGTACTTC

d_gene: -
abundance: -
j_gene: TRBJ1-1
v_gene: TRBV19
CDR3aa: CASSMWPPTEAFF
CDR3nt: TGTGCCAGTAGTATGTGGCCACCCACTGAAGCTTTCTTT

d_gene: TRBD1
abundance: -
j_gene: TRBJ1-5
v_gene: TRBV4-1
CDR3aa: CASSPTGAGHQPQHF
CDR3nt: TGCGCCAGCAGCCCGACAGGGGCTGGACATCAGCCCCAGCATTTT

d_gene: -
abundance: -
j_gene: TRBJ1-5
v_gene: TRBV27
CDR3aa: CASRTSSSGVTQPQHF
CDR3nt: TGTGCCAGCAGGACCAGTTCCTCAGGGGTCACTCAGCCCCAGCATTTT

d_gene: -
abundance: once
j_gene: TRBJ2-7
v_gene: TRBV7-6
CDR3aa: CASSLDSRGPSYEQYF
CDR3nt: TGTGCCAGCAGCTTAGACTCGCGGGGGCCTTCCTACGAGCAGTACTTC

d_gene: -
abundance: -
j_gene: TRBJ2-5
v_gene: TRBV5-4
CDR3aa: CASSFTGEETQYF
CDR3nt: TGTGCCAGCAGCTTTACAGGAGAAGAGACCCAGTACTTC

d_gene: TRBD1
abundance: -
j_gene: TRBJ2-5
v_gene: TRBV6-1
CDR3aa: CASSVHRGMGETQYF
CDR3nt: TGTGCCAGCAGTGTTCACAGGGGTATGGGAGAGACCCAGTACTTC

d_gene: TRBD1
abundance: -
j_gene: TRBJ2-3
v_gene: TRBV5-4
CDR3aa: CASSPRDRGTDTQYF
CDR3nt: TGTGCCAGCAGCCCAAGGGACAGAGGCACAGATACGCAGTATTTT

d_gene: -
abundance: -
j_gene: TRBJ2-7
v_gene: TRBV28
CDR3aa: CASNPDNIAYEQYF
CDR3nt: TGTGCCAGCAATCCCGACAACATTGCCTACGAGCAGTACTTC

d_gene: -
abundance: -
j_gene: TRBJ2-3
v_gene: TRBV28
CDR3aa: CASSLTGQSTDTQYF
CDR3nt: TGTGCCAGCAGTTTAACCGGACAGTCCACAGATACGCAGTATTTT

d_gene: -
abundance: few
j_gene: TRBJ1-2
v_gene: TRBV20-1
CDR3aa: CTSFRHGGYTF
CDR3nt: TGCACCTCCTTCCGACACGGTGGCTACACCTTC

d_gene: -
abundance: -
j_gene: TRBJ2-2
v_gene: TRBV9
CDR3aa: CASTGPTGELFF
CDR3nt: TGTGCCAGCACTGGGCCCACCGGGGAGCTGTTTTTT

d_gene: TRBD2
abundance: once
j_gene: TRBJ2-3
v_gene: TRBV9
CDR3aa: CASSVAPPTSGADTQYF
CDR3nt: TGTGCCAGCAGCGTAGCGCCCCCGACTAGCGGTGCAGATACGCAGTATTTT

d_gene: TRBD2
abundance: -
j_gene: TRBJ2-7
v_gene: TRBV5-1
CDR3aa: CASSLGTSGTYEQYF
CDR3nt: TGCGCCAGCAGCTTGGGGACTAGCGGCACCTACGAGCAGTACTTC

d_gene: -
abundance: -
j_gene: TRBJ2-1
v_gene: TRBV7-2
CDR3aa: CASSLGAPYNEQFF
CDR3nt: TGTGCCAGCAGCCTAGGGGCGCCCTACAATGAGCAGTTCTTC

d_gene: TRBD1
abundance: few
j_gene: TRBJ2-7
v_gene: TRBV7-2
CDR3aa: CASSLEAGQVYEQYF
CDR3nt: TGTGCCAGCAGCTTAGAGGCTGGACAGGTCTACGAGCAGTACTTC

d_gene: -
abundance: -
j_gene: TRBJ2-7
v_gene: TRBV21-1
CDR3aa: CARYQGAKYEQYF
CDR3nt: TGTGCCAGATATCAGGGGGCAAAGTACGAGCAGTACTTC

d_gene: TRBD1
abundance: few
j_gene: TRBJ2-3
v_gene: TRBV15
CDR3aa: CATSRDRRGDTQYF
CDR3nt: TGTGCCACCAGCAGAGATCGCAGGGGGGATACGCAGTATTTT

d_gene: TRBD1
abundance: -
j_gene: TRBJ2-7
v_gene: TRBV4-2
CDR3aa: CASSQEGDSSYEQYF
CDR3nt: TGTGCCAGCAGCCAAGAAGGGGACAGTTCCTACGAGCAGTACTTC

d_gene: TRBD1
abundance: -
j_gene: TRBJ2-1
v_gene: TRBV7-2
CDR3aa: CASSQQGTDYNEQFF
CDR3nt: TGTGCCAGCAGCCAACAGGGGACGGATTACAATGAGCAGTTCTTC

d_gene: -
abundance: -
j_gene: TRBJ1-4
v_gene: TRBV21-1
CDR3aa: CASSNGNPQLESSTNEKLFF
CDR3nt: TGTGCCAGCAGCAACGGGAATCCCCAACTTGAATCCTCAACTAATGAAAAACTGTTTTTT

d_gene: TRBD1
abundance: -
j_gene: TRBJ1-3
v_gene: TRBV19
CDR3aa: CASSVPRDRKGNTIYF
CDR3nt: TGTGCCAGTAGTGTCCCACGGGACAGAAAAGGAAACACCATATATTTT

d_gene: TRBD2
abundance: -
j_gene: TRBJ2-1
v_gene: TRBV18
CDR3aa: CASSPRSGGGSYNEQFF
CDR3nt: TGTGCCAGCTCACCCAGGAGCGGGGGGGGCTCCTACAATGAGCAGTTCTTC

d_gene: TRBD1
abundance: once
j_gene: TRBJ1-4
v_gene: TRBV5-5
CDR3aa: CASSTLDRLNEKLFF
CDR3nt: TGTGCCAGCAGCACCCTGGACAGGCTTAATGAAAAACTGTTTTTT

d_gene: TRBD2
abundance: few
j_gene: TRBJ2-1
v_gene: TRBV6-1
CDR3aa: CASSEGGGGSYNEQFF
CDR3nt: TGTGCCAGCAGTGAAGGCGGCGGGGGCTCCTACAATGAGCAGTTCTTC

d_gene: TRBD1
abundance: -
j_gene: TRBJ2-3
v_gene: TRBV7-9
CDR3aa: CASSPGQHHTDTQYF
CDR3nt: TGTGCCAGCAGCCCGGGACAGCATCACACAGATACGCAGTATTTT

d_gene: -
abundance: -
j_gene: TRBJ2-3
v_gene: TRBV9
CDR3aa: CASSVSSGWDTQYF
CDR3nt: TGTGCCAGCAGCGTCTCATCAGGGTGGGATACGCAGTATTTT

d_gene: -
abundance: -
j_gene: TRBJ1-3
v_gene: TRBV4-3
CDR3aa: CASSQERTGTSGNTIYF
CDR3nt: TGCGCCAGCAGCCAAGAAAGAACAGGGACCTCTGGAAACACCATATATTTT